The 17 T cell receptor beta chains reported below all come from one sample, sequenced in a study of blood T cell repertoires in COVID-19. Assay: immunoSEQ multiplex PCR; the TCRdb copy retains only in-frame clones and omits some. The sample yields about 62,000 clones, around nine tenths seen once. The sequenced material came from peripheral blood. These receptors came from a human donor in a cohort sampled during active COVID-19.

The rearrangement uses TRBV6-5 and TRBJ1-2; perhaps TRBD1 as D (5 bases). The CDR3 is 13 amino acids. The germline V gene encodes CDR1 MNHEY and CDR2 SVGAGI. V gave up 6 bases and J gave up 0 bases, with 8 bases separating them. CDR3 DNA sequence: TGTGCCAGCAGCGACAGTTCTAACTATGGCTACACCTTC. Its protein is CASSDSSNYGYTF.

CDR3 nucleotide sequence: TGTGCCAGCAGTTTACAGGTGATTAACACTGAAGCTTTCTTT. The encoded protein is CASSLQVINTEAFF. This sequence joins TRBV28 and TRBJ1-1, with D unresolved. V dropped 2 bases and J dropped 2 bases, with 9 bases sitting between them. The CDR3 totals 14 residues. Germline CDR1 reads MDHEN; CDR2 reads SYDVKM.

CDR3 amino acids: CASRAQGTSGNTIYF. In DNA, the CDR3 is TGTGCCAGCAGGGCGCAGGGGACCTCTGGAAACACCATATATTTT. V gene TRBV7-2 combines with J gene TRBJ1-3; D may be TRBD1 (6 bases). The CDR3 loop spans 15 amino acids. Trimming took 6 bases from V and 0 from J, leaving 12 bases between them. CDR1 and CDR2 from the germline V gene are SGHTA and FQGNSA. Filled out from reference TRBV7-2 and TRBJ1-3, the complete variable domain reads GAGVSQSPSNKVTEKGKDVELRCDPISGHTALYWYRQSLGQGLEFLIYFQGNSAPDKSGLPSDRFSAERTGGSVSTLTIQRTQQEDSAVYLCASRAQGTSGNTIYFGEGSWLTVV.

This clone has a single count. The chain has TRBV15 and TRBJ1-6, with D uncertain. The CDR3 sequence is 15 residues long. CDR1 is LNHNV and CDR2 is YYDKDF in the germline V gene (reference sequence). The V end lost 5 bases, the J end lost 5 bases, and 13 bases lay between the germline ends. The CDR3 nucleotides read TGTGCCACCAGCGCCAGGCCCGTTAATAATTCACCCCTCCACTTT. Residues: CATSARPVNNSPLHF.

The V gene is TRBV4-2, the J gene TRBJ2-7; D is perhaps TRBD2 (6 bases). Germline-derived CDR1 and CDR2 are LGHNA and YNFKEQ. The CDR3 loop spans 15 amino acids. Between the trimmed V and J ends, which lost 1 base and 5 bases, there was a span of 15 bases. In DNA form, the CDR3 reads TGTGCCAGCAGCCAAGTTCTGGGACTGCTCGACGAGCAGTACTTC. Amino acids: CASSQVLGLLDEQYF.

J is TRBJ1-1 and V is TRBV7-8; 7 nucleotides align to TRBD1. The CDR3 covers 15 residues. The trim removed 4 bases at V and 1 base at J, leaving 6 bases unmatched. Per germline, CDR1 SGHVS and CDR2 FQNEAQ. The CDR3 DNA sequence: TGTGCCAGCAGCTCTCCGGGACAGAAGAACACTGAAGCTTTCTTT. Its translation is CASSSPGQKNTEAFF.

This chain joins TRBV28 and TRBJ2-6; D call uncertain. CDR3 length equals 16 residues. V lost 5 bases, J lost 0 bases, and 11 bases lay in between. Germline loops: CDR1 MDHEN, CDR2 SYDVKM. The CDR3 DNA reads TGTGCCAGCAGTCCCCAGTTGGTCTCTGGGGCCAACGTCCTGACTTTC. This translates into CASSPQLVSGANVLTF.

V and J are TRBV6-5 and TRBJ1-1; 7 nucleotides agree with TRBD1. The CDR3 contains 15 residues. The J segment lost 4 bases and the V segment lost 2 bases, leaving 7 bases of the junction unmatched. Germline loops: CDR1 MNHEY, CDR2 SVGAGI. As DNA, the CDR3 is TGTGCCAGCAGTTACGGCCGGACAGGCGGCACTGAAGCTTTCTTT. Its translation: CASSYGRTGGTEAFF.

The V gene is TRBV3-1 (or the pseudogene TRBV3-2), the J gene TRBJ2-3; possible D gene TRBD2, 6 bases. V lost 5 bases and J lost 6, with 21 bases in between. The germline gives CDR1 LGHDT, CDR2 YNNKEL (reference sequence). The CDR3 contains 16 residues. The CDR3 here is CASSNRLGPSSDTQYF. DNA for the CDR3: TGTGCCAGCAGCAACAGACTAGGTCCATCATCGGATACGCAGTATTTT.

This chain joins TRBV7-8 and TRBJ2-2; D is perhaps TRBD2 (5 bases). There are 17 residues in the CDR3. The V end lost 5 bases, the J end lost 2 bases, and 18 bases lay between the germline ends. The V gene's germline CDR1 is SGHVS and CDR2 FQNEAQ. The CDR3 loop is CASSPRMRSANTGELFF. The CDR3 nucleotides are TGTGCCAGCAGCCCAAGAATGCGTAGCGCCAACACCGGGGAGCTGTTTTTT.

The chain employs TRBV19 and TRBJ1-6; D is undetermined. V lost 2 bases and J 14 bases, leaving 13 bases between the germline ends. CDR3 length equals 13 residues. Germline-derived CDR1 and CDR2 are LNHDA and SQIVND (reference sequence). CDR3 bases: TGTGCCAGTAGTATAAAGAAGGAGTTCACCCTCCACTTT. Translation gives CASSIKKEFTLHF. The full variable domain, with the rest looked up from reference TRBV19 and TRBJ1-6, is DGGITQSPKYLFRKEGQNVTLSCEQNLNHDAMYWYRQDPGQGLRLIYYSQIVNDFQKGDIAEGYSVSREKKESFPLTVTSAQKNPTAFYLCASSIKKEFTLHFGNGTRLTVT.

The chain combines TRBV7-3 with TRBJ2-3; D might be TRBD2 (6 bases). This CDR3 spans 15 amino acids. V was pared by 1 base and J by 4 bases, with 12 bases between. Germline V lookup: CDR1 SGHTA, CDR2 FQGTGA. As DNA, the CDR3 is TGTGCCAGCAGCTTAAGGGGGGACCTAGCAGATACGCAGTATTTT. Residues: CASSLRGDLADTQYF.

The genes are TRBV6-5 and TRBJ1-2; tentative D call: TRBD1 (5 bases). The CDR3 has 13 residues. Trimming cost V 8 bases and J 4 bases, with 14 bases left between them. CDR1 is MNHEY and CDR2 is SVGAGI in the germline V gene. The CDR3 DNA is TGTGCCAGCCTCAGGGCCCCCATCTATGGCTACACCTTC. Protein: CASLRAPIYGYTF.

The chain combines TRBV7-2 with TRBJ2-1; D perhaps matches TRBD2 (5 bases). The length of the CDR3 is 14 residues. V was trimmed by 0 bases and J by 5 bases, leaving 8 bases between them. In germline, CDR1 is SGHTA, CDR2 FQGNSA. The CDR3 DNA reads TGTGCCAGCAGCTTAGCGGGAGTAAACAATGAGCAGTTCTTC. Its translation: CASSLAGVNNEQFF.

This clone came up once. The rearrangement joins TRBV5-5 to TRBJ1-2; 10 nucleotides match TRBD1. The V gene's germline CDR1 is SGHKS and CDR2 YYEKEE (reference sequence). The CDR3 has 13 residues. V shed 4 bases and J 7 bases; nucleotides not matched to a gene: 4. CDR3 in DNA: TGTGCCAGCAGCCGACAGGGGGCGGGTGGCTACACCTTC. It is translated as CASSRQGAGGYTF.

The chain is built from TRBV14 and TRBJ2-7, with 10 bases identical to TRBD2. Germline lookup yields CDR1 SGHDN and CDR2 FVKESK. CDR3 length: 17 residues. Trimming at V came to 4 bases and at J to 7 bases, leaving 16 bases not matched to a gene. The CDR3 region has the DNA TGTGCCAGCAGCCCCCTCCTAGCGGGAGAAGCACTAGGGGAGCAGTACTTC. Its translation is CASSPLLAGEALGEQYF. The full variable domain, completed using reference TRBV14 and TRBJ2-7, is EAGVTQFPSHSVIEKGQTVTLRCDPISGHDNLYWYRRVMGKEIKFLLHFVKESKQDESGMPNNRFLAERTGGTYSTLKVQPAELEDSGVYFCASSPLLAGEALGEQYFGPGTRLTVT.

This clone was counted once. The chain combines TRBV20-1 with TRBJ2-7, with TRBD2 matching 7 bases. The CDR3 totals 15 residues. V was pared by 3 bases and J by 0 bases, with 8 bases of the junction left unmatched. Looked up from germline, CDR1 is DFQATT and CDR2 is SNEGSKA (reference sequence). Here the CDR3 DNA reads TGCAGTGCTAGTGGGAGCGGGGCCAGCTCCTACGAGCAGTACTTC. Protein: CSASGSGASSYEQYF.